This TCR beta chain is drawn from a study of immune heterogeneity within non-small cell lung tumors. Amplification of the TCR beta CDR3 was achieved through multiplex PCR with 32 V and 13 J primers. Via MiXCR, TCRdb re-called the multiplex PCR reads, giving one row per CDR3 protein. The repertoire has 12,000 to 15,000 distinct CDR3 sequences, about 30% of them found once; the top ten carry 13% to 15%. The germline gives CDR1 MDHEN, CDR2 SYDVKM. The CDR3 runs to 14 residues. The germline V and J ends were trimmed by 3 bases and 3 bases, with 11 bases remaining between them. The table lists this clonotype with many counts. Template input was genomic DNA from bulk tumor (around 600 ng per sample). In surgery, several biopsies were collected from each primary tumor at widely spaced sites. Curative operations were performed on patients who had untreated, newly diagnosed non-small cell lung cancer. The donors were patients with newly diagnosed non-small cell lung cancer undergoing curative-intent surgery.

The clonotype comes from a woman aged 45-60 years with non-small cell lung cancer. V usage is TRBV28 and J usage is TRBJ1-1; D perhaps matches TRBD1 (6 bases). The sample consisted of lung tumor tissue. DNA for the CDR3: TGTGCCAGCAGTTTCTGGGGGCGCGACACTGAAGCTTTCTTT. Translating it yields CASSFWGRDTEAFF.